This T cell receptor (beta chain) was sequenced in a study of metastatic and nonmetastatic thyroid tumors. Study context: Across blood and tumor or nodule tissue, repertoires from malignant and benign thyroid patients were compared with one another.

Before thyroid surgery, none of the patients had received any treatment. As processed by the authors: In papillary thyroid cancer, a distant-metastasis classifier was built using CDR3 differences across clinicopathological groups. TCRdb redid the clone calls on the PCR reads using MiXCR. The authors' filters were not applied to this entry. The table lists about 32,000 clones, 20% to 25% of them singletons. This clone was counted ten times or more. Its antigen is undetermined. With 4 bases removed from V and 5 bases from J, the gap between germline ends came to 7 bases. CDR3 size: 12 residues. Germline CDR1 and CDR2: MNHEY and SMNVEV (reference sequence). Study-level results: Significantly higher TCR beta diversity was reportedly seen in malignant thyroid tumors than benign nodules, in blood and tumor.

The TCR sequence derives from a female donor with papillary thyroid cancer or a benign thyroid nodule (not recorded which). Some clones in this sample may be carry-over from other donors' samples. The sample was blood. The rearrangement uses TRBV27 and TRBJ2-3, with D unresolved. The CDR3 DNA reads TGTGCCAGCAGTTCAATAATAGATACGCAGTATTTT. Translating gives CASSSIIDTQYF.